Below, one T cell receptor (beta chain) is given with its context. The CDR3 loop spans 14 amino acids. Germline CDR1 is KGHDR and CDR2 is SFDVKD. This sample was taken from a study of T cells expressing NK-cell markers. The wider study: Most of the eight sequenced donors tested HCMV-seropositive; one tested seronegative.

A 5'RACE template switching approach incorporating UMIs was used to make TCR beta cDNA. TCRdb reanalyzed the 5' RACE reads, giving one entry per CDR3 protein sequence and no DNA. The listing records about 460,000 distinct CDR3 sequences. The sequencing sample was made of blood T cells: a sorted CD56 or NKG2C T cell subset, CD4+ or CD8+ T cells, or bulk PBMC T cells (not recorded which). The receptor was derived from a woman aged 45-65 years in good health. This chain connects TRBV24-1 to TRBJ2-1; TCRdb's D call of TRBD1 is untestable without DNA. CDR3 region: CATSDYRTVNEQFF.